This T cell receptor beta chain came from a study of blood T cell repertoires in COVID-19. Sequencing used immunoSEQ multiplex PCR; TCRdb keeps in-frame clones, though not all of them. The sample comprises hundreds of thousands of clones, almost 90% of which are singletons, and approximately 4.3% rests with the top ten. Germline V gene data show CDR1 as MNHEY and CDR2 as SMNVEV (reference sequence). Between the trimmed V and J ends, which lost 5 bases and 3 bases, there was a span of 11 bases. The CDR3 contains 13 residues. The clonotype originates from a woman in her late teens or twenties with acute COVID-19. Sequenced input: PBMCs or T cells enriched from blood (not recorded which). The rearrangement links TRBV27 to TRBJ2-7, with D possibly matching TRBD1 (6 bases). The CDR3 here is CASSNRVFYEQYF. The CDR3 DNA reads as TGTGCCAGCAGTAACAGGGTTTTCTACGAGCAGTACTTC.